A single sample is the source of the 30 T cell receptor beta chains below, sequenced in a study of T cells expressing NK-cell markers (dated by TCRdb to the early 2020s). The library was obtained by 5' RACE. The sample was run on an Illumina HiSeq 2000. Following TCRdb reprocessing, every CDR3 protein sequence forms one entry, and DNA is not provided. This sample's clone table shows almost 450,000 distinct CDR3 sequences. The ten most abundant clones make up 6% to 8% of the sample. Sequenced: blood T cells: a sorted CD56 or NKG2C T cell subset, CD4+ or CD8+ T cells, or bulk PBMC T cells (not recorded which). These receptors were obtained from a woman aged 18-69 years in good health.

V is TRBV12-3 or TRBV12-4 and J is TRBJ2-1. This CDR3 has 15 amino acids. This CDR3 reads CASSFFVSSYNEQFF.

V usage is TRBV12-3 or TRBV12-4 and J usage is TRBJ2-7; TCRdb designates TRBD2, a call that cannot be tested without DNA. This CDR3 is built from 11 residues. CDR3 amino acids: CASRTSGEQYF.

This chain links TRBV29-1 with TRBJ2-7; TCRdb's D call, TRBD2, is unchecked because there is no DNA. Germline CDR1 is SQVTM and CDR2 is ANQGSEA. The CDR3 has 15 residues. The CDR3 loop is CSVGLRTEGPYEQYF.

This rearrangement joins TRBV4-1 to TRBJ1-2. The CDR3 loop spans 15 amino acids. Germline lookup yields CDR1 MGHRA and CDR2 YSYEKL. The CDR3 is CASSQEHGTNYGYTF.

This chain uses TRBV7-9 with TRBJ2-7; TCRdb proposes TRBD1, but this gene call is untestable without DNA. This CDR3 comprises 16 residues. Germline CDR1 reads SEHNR; CDR2 reads FQNEAQ (reference sequence). This chain's CDR3 is CASSLKRLTGTYEQYF.

V gene TRBV11-2 combines with J gene TRBJ1-3; the D call from TCRdb, TRBD1, cannot be confirmed without DNA. Germline V gene sequence: CDR1 SGHAT, CDR2 FQNNGV. CDR3 length: 12 amino acids. CDR3 region: CASSFRQNTIYF.

The chain links TRBV4-1 to TRBJ2-1. The CDR3 extends over 15 amino acids. Germline loops: CDR1 MGHRA, CDR2 YSYEKL. The CDR3 is CASSRTGDSYNEQFF.

The chain couples TRBV20-1 to TRBJ2-1; TCRdb designates TRBD2, a call that cannot be tested without DNA. The CDR3 has 13 residues. The V gene's germline CDR1 is DFQATT and CDR2 SNEGSKA (reference sequence). The CDR3 is CSAAGLADNEQFF.

The chain links TRBV7-2 to TRBJ2-7; as DNA is missing, the TRBD1 call by TCRdb cannot be tested. CDR1 and CDR2 (germline): SGHTA, FQGNSA. CDR3 size: 14 residues. This CDR3 is CASSRDSLSYEQYF.

The CDR3 protein is CAISGGGISGANVLTF. This chain links TRBV10-3 with TRBJ2-6; TCRdb gives TRBD1 as the D gene, but with no DNA this cannot be confirmed. Germline lookup yields CDR1 ENHRY and CDR2 SYGVKD. The CDR3 length is 16 residues.

This rearrangement joins TRBV7-2 to TRBJ2-1. CDR1 is SGHTA, CDR2 FQGNSA, per germline. This CDR3 has 13 amino acids. The CDR3 loop is CASRSFSYNEQFF.

The rearrangement uses TRBV9 and TRBJ2-1; TCRdb proposes TRBD1, but this gene call is untestable without DNA. CDR1 is SGDLS and CDR2 is YYNGEE in the germline V gene. CDR3 length: 13 amino acids. The chain's CDR3 is CASTLAGDHEQFF.

J is TRBJ2-1 and V is TRBV3-1; TCRdb designates TRBD1, a call that cannot be tested without DNA. CDR3 length equals 18 residues. CDR1 is LGHDT and CDR2 is YNNKEL in the germline V gene (reference sequence). This CDR3 reads CASSQGLRGSSSYNEQFF.

The V gene is TRBV20-1, the J gene TRBJ2-1; the TCRdb D gene call, TRBD1, has no DNA to confirm it. The CDR3 spans 13 residues. Per germline, CDR1 DFQATT and CDR2 SNEGSKA (reference sequence). The CDR3 protein is CSAVGGYYNEQFF.

The chain employs TRBV7-2 and TRBJ1-4; the TRBD1 assignment by TCRdb is unverifiable without DNA. Germline V gives CDR1 SGHTA, CDR2 FQGNSA. The CDR3 extends over 15 amino acids. The CDR3 here is CASSPNRATNEKLFF.

J is TRBJ2-3 and V is TRBV20-1; TCRdb calls TRBD1, which cannot be checked without DNA. The germline gives CDR1 DFQATT, CDR2 SNEGSKA (reference sequence). The CDR3 extends over 14 amino acids. The CDR3 protein is CSVSDGTGTDTQYF.

The chain employs TRBV20-1 and TRBJ1-1; TCRdb's D call, TRBD1, is unchecked because there is no DNA. This CDR3 contains 11 residues. CDR1 and CDR2 (germline): DFQATT, SNEGSKA (reference sequence). CDR3 sequence: CQGGENTEAFF.

This chain links TRBV25-1 with TRBJ2-4; TCRdb gives TRBD2 as the D gene, but with no DNA this cannot be confirmed. The CDR3 length is 14 residues. In germline, CDR1 is MGHDK, CDR2 SYGVNS. CDR3 region: CASSSRGIGNIQYF.

V usage is TRBV7-2 and J usage is TRBJ1-1. Germline CDR1 reads SGHTA; CDR2 reads FQGNSA. This CDR3 contains 14 residues. CDR3: CASSFFDENTEAFF.

This CDR3 is CASSPWTGSNYGYTF. The chain couples TRBV5-1 to TRBJ1-2. CDR1 is SGHRS and CDR2 is YFSETQ in the germline V gene. CDR3 length equals 15 residues. Filled out from reference TRBV5-1 and TRBJ1-2, the complete variable domain reads KAGVTQTPRYLIKTRGQQVTLSCSPISGHRSVSWYQQTPGQGLQFLFEYFSETQRNKGNFPGRFSGRQFSNSRSEMNVSTLELGDSALYLCASSPWTGSNYGYTFGSGTRLTVV.

The rearrangement links TRBV11-2 to TRBJ2-5; TCRdb designates TRBD1, a call that cannot be tested without DNA. This CDR3 is 14 amino acids long. Germline CDR1 is SGHAT and CDR2 is FQNNGV. Here the CDR3 reads CASSPRTVQETQYF.

This CDR3 reads CACSRDNEAFF. This chain uses TRBV6-5 with TRBJ1-1. This CDR3 spans 11 amino acids. CDR1 is MNHEY and CDR2 is SVGAGI in the germline V gene.

The CDR3 here is CASSASGATDTQYF. The V gene is TRBV9, the J gene TRBJ2-3; as DNA is missing, the TRBD2 call by TCRdb cannot be tested. Germline values: CDR1 SGDLS, CDR2 YYNGEE. This CDR3 region has 14 residues.

This chain joins TRBV3-1 and TRBJ2-3; TCRdb designates TRBD2, a call that cannot be tested without DNA. CDR1 and CDR2 from the germline V gene are LGHDT and YNNKEL (reference sequence). CDR3 length: 17 amino acids. The chain's CDR3 is CASSHSVRDGDTDTQYF.

The V call is TRBV20-1, the J call TRBJ2-1; TCRdb names TRBD2, which stays unverified in the absence of DNA. The CDR3 totals 14 residues. CDR1 is DFQATT, CDR2 SNEGSKA, per germline (reference sequence). CDR3 amino acids: CSAPTSGRRDEQFF.

The chain links TRBV12-3 or TRBV12-4 to TRBJ2-7; TCRdb names TRBD1, which stays unverified in the absence of DNA. The CDR3 has 14 amino acids. CDR3 sequence: CASSPRDGPYEQYF.

The J gene is TRBJ2-2, the V gene TRBV4-3; the TCRdb D gene call, TRBD2, has no DNA to confirm it. The CDR3 runs 17 residues. CDR1 is LGHNA, CDR2 YSLEER, per germline. CDR3 in amino acids: CASSQGPASGSVGELFF.

This chain links TRBV27 with TRBJ2-3; TCRdb gives TRBD1 as the D gene, but with no DNA this cannot be confirmed. The germline V gene has CDR1 MNHEY and CDR2 SMNVEV (reference sequence). The CDR3 runs to 14 residues. The CDR3 is CASSSPGGANTQYF.

This chain joins TRBV20-1 and TRBJ2-3; TCRdb gives TRBD2 as the D gene, but with no DNA this cannot be confirmed. Germline CDR1 reads DFQATT; CDR2 reads SNEGSKA (reference sequence). This CDR3 contains 14 residues. The CDR3 sequence: CSARISGNTDTQYF.

This chain connects TRBV5-6 to TRBJ2-7; the D call from TCRdb, TRBD2, cannot be confirmed without DNA. This CDR3 region has 14 residues. Germline V gives CDR1 SGHDT, CDR2 YYEEEE. The CDR3 is CASMTSAFSYEQYF.